The 18 T cell receptor beta chains listed next were all sequenced from one sample in a study of cytomegalovirus exposure and HLA in healthy donors. The PCR ran on 60 Vbeta and 13 Jbeta primers. The table came from immunoSEQ multiplex PCR; TCRdb's copy has only in-frame clones and leaves some out. This table holds 150,000 or so clones, about three quarters found once. Sequencing used PBMCs. These receptors came from a man aged 40-49 years in good health and CMV-seropositive.

This chain joins TRBV15 and TRBJ2-3, with 9 nucleotides matching TRBD2. CDR3 size: 18 residues. V lost 2 bases and J lost 4; bases outside the gene matches: 13. Germline V gene data show CDR1 as LNHNV and CDR2 as YYDKDF (reference sequence). This CDR3 reads CATSRSINIAGEADTQYF. The CDR3 DNA is TGTGCCACCAGCAGATCTATAAATATAGCGGGAGAAGCAGATACGCAGTATTTT.

This rearrangement joins TRBV5-1 to TRBJ2-1; D may be TRBD2 (5 bases). Trimming stripped 4 bases from V and 2 bases from J, with 13 bases between. The CDR3 is 15 amino acids. Per the germline V gene, CDR1 is SGHRS and CDR2 is YFSETQ. CDR3 protein: CASSLAGETYNEQFF. In DNA form, the CDR3 reads TGCGCCAGCAGCCTAGCCGGAGAAACCTACAATGAGCAGTTCTTC.

Comments on this clone: Mismatch with germline at one junction end may stem from a read error. The chain couples TRBV7-9 to TRBJ2-6; D possibly corresponds to TRBD1 (5 bases). CDR3 length equals 15 residues. The V gene's germline CDR1 is SEHNR and CDR2 FQNEAQ (reference sequence). CDR3 sequence (DNA): TGTGCCAGCAGCTTACGTGCCACTGGGGCCAACGGCCTGACTTTC. The encoded protein is CASSLRATGANGLTF.

The chain uses TRBV28 and TRBJ2-3, with TRBD2 matching 15 bases. This CDR3 contains 20 residues. The V segment lost 5 bases and the J segment 2 bases; nucleotides outside the gene matches: 14. Germline loops: CDR1 MDHEN, CDR2 SYDVKM. CDR3 loop: CASSLAMGLAGGTPTDTQYF. CDR3 nucleotide sequence: TGTGCCAGCAGTCTAGCCATGGGACTAGCGGGAGGTACCCCCACAGATACGCAGTATTTT. Full variable domain (rest looked up from reference TRBV28 and TRBJ2-3): DVKVTQSSRYLVKRTGEKVFLECVQDMDHENMFWYRQDPGLGLRLIYFSYDVKMKEKGDIPEGYSVSREKKERFSLILESASTNQTSMYLCASSLAMGLAGGTPTDTQYFGPGTRLTVL.

This chain uses TRBV27 with TRBJ1-3; no firm D call. The CDR3 covers 16 residues. Germline V gene sequence: CDR1 MNHEY, CDR2 SMNVEV (reference sequence). V dropped 0 bases and J dropped 4 bases, with 13 bases sitting between them. The chain's CDR3 is CASSLSFPVSGNTIYF. DNA for the CDR3: TGTGCCAGCAGTTTATCGTTTCCCGTCTCGGGAAACACCATATATTTT.

V is TRBV20-1 and J is TRBJ2-1; D is undetermined. The CDR3 runs 10 residues. Germline CDR1 reads DFQATT; CDR2 reads SNEGSKA (reference sequence). V was pared by 5 bases and J by 8 bases, with 7 bases between. The CDR3 loop reads CSALRDEQFF. The CDR3 coding sequence is TGCAGTGCTTTACGGGATGAGCAGTTCTTC.

The rearrangement joins TRBV6-6 to TRBJ2-3, with 11 bases identical to TRBD1. Per germline, CDR1 MNHNY and CDR2 SVGAGI (reference sequence). J gave up 5 bases and V 7 bases, and 2 bases lay outside the gene matches. This CDR3 is 13 amino acids long. The CDR3 coding sequence is TGTGCCAGCATGGGACAGGGGGTAGATACGCAGTATTTT. Its translation is CASMGQGVDTQYF.

This clone was seen a single time. J is TRBJ2-1 and V is TRBV28; 12 positions agree with TRBD2. Per the germline V gene, CDR1 is MDHEN and CDR2 is SYDVKM. The length of the CDR3 is 14 residues. J lost 7 bases, V lost 8 bases, and 6 bases had no gene match. The CDR3 reads CASLTSGSINEQFF. CDR3 DNA sequence: TGTGCCAGCTTGACTAGCGGGAGTATTAATGAGCAGTTCTTC.

The genes are TRBV18 and TRBJ2-1, with a weak D call TRBD1 (6 bases). V dropped 2 bases and J dropped 9 bases, with 8 bases sitting between them. Germline CDR1 reads KGHSH; CDR2 reads LQKENI. The CDR3 is 12 residues long. CDR3 loop: CASSPGQLEQFF. CDR3 DNA sequence: TGTGCCAGCTCACCAGGACAGCTTGAGCAGTTCTTC.

V gene TRBV28 combines with J gene TRBJ2-5; TRBD2 matches 8 bases. The end of the DNA aligns better with TRBJ2-7, so the J call may be wrong. CDR3 length equals 15 residues. Looked up from germline, CDR1 is MDHEN and CDR2 is SYDVKM. Here the CDR3 DNA reads TGTGCCAGCAGTCCCCGTGGAAGCGGGAGCTACGAGCAGTACTTC. It codes for CASSPRGSGSYEQYF.

This rearrangement joins TRBV9 to TRBJ1-5, with 7 bases matching TRBD1. The CDR3 spans 15 residues. V lost 3 bases to trimming and J lost 3 bases; unmatched junction nucleotides: 6. Per the germline V gene, CDR1 is SGDLS and CDR2 is YYNGEE. Written as DNA, the CDR3 is TGTGCCAGCAGCGCCTCCGGGACAGACAATCAGCCCCAGCATTTT. It specifies CASSASGTDNQPQHF.

This rearrangement joins TRBV10-1 to TRBJ2-7, with TRBD1 matching over 11 bases. The CDR3 consists of 14 residues. The trim removed 6 bases at V and 4 bases at J, leaving 5 bases unmatched. Germline-derived CDR1 and CDR2 are WNHNN and SYGVQD (reference sequence). The DNA for the CDR3 is TGCGCCAGCAGCGTGGACAGGGGGCGGTACGAGCAGTACTTC. Translated: CASSVDRGRYEQYF.

This sequence joins TRBV5-1 and TRBJ2-7; 7 bases are a match to TRBD2. The CDR3 is made up of 15 amino acids. J gave up 5 bases and V 0 bases, and 8 bases lay outside the gene matches. The germline CDR1 and CDR2 sequences are SGHRS and YFSETQ. For the CDR3, the DNA is TGCGCCAGCAGCTTGGGGCCGGGACTACAGAACGAGCAGTACTTC. As protein: CASSLGPGLQNEQYF.

This chain joins TRBV7-9 and TRBJ2-3; 7 nucleotides line up with TRBD2. V gave up 1 base and J gave up 2 bases; unmatched junction bases: 12. This CDR3 has 18 residues. CDR1 is SEHNR and CDR2 is FQNEAQ in the germline V gene (reference sequence). The CDR3 is CASSLDGLAEGPTDTQYF. CDR3 in DNA: TGTGCCAGCAGCTTAGACGGGCTAGCGGAGGGACCCACAGATACGCAGTATTTT.

The V and J genes are TRBV27 and TRBJ2-2, with TRBD2 as a possible D gene (5 bases). V was cut by 3 bases and J by 7 bases, with 6 bases left in between. The CDR3 contains 12 residues. Germline assignment: CDR1 MNHEY and CDR2 SMNVEV (reference sequence). CDR3 region: CASSLGVGELFF. The CDR3 bases are TGTGCCAGCAGTTTGGGAGTCGGGGAGCTGTTTTTT.

V usage is TRBV5-4 and J usage is TRBJ1-5; the match to TRBD1 covers 7 bases. The junction had 8 bases not matched to a gene; V was cut back by 0 bases and J by 2 bases. The germline V gene encodes CDR1 SGHNT and CDR2 YYREEE (reference sequence). The CDR3 consists of 17 residues. This CDR3 reads CASSLGGTADGNQPQHF. The CDR3 nucleotides are TGTGCCAGCAGCTTGGGCGGGACAGCCGATGGCAATCAGCCCCAGCATTTT.

V gene TRBV28 combines with J gene TRBJ2-2, with a possible D match to TRBD1 (5 bases). CDR3 length equals 14 residues. Germline V lookup: CDR1 MDHEN, CDR2 SYDVKM. V was trimmed by 7 bases and J by 2 bases, leaving 11 bases between them. CDR3 sequence reads: CASTPDTNTGELFF. CDR3 DNA: TGTGCCAGCACCCCGGACACAAACACCGGGGAGCTGTTTTTT.

The chain recombines TRBV6-5 with TRBJ2-3, with TRBD1 as a possible D gene (6 bases). The CDR3 is made up of 14 amino acids. CDR1 and CDR2 from the germline V gene are MNHEY and SVGAGI. V lost 6 bases, J lost 2 bases, and 12 bases lay in between. The CDR3 here is CASRRDITTDTQYF. The CDR3 DNA reads TGTGCCAGCAGACGGGACATAACCACAGATACGCAGTATTTT.